One sample yielded the 2 T cell receptor beta chains listed below, sequenced in a study of cytomegalovirus exposure and HLA in healthy donors (dated by TCRdb to the late 2010s). Library creation used the immunoSEQ multiplex PCR assay. For the multiplex PCR, a mixture combining 60 forward primers for TCR Vbeta segments and 13 reverse primers for TCR Jbeta segments was used. As stored in TCRdb, this immuneACCESS dataset retains in-frame rearrangements with V and J assigned. A fraction of the clones does not appear; measured against another copy, unresolved V genes explain less than half of the discrepancy, and the remainder lacks a known reason. A total of some 140,000 clones appear in this sample, about 78% of them only once. The ten most abundant clones make up about 4.4% of the sample. Sequencing was done on a sample of PBMCs. These receptors were taken from a man aged 45 to 65 in good health and CMV-seropositive.

V is TRBV11-1 and J is TRBJ2-1, with 9 nucleotides matching TRBD2. Germline V gene data show CDR1 as SGHAT and CDR2 as FQDESV (reference sequence). J gave up 5 bases and V 1 base, and 3 bases lay outside the gene matches. CDR3 length equals 15 residues. CDR3 amino acids: CASSLGGLANNEQFF. CDR3 DNA sequence: TGTGCCAGCAGCTTAGGGGGACTAGCAAACAATGAGCAGTTCTTC.

This clone was seen only a few times. The CDR3 sequence: CASSVGQGGYGYTF. The CDR3 DNA is TGTGCCAGCTCCGTGGGACAGGGAGGCTATGGCTACACCTTC. The V call is TRBV2, the J call TRBJ1-2; the match to TRBD1 covers 9 bases. CDR1 is SNHLY, CDR2 FYNNEI, per germline. V shed 8 bases, J shed 4 bases, and the junction held 8 bases outside the gene matches. The length of the CDR3 is 14 residues.